This entry is about one TCR beta chain. Its antigen is not identified. The data originate from a study of graft-versus-host responses after intestinal transplantation. Study details: Once they had received anti-thymocyte globulin induction, all recipients took tacrolimus and steroids for 2 to 4 years.

Sequenced by immunoSEQ multiplex PCR; TCRdb stores in-frame clones only, minus some. The data hold tens of thousands of clones, with under 85% observed a single time. Whole-study findings and limits: Early post-transplant declines in HvG were associated with peak levels of circulating GvH clones.

CDR3 length: 12 residues. Germline CDR1 SEHNR, CDR2 FQNEAQ (reference sequence). V usage is TRBV7-9 and J usage is TRBJ2-5, with a possible D match to TRBD2 (5 bases). The J call is uncertain, as TRBJ2-7 better fits the DNA end. This material consisted of unstimulated CD8+ T cells sorted from spleen or lymph node cells, taken before intestinal transplant. This TCR was sampled from a human donor who received an intestinal transplant. CDR3 sequence reads: CASSPSGYEQYF. The CDR3 DNA follows: TGTGCCAGCAGCCCGAGCGGCTACGAGCAGTACTTC.